The 11 T cell receptor beta chains below were found in one sample sequenced in a study of PD-L1 blockade in urothelial cancer. The method was immunoSEQ multiplex PCR; TCRdb's version includes in-frame clones alone and lacks a portion of them. Of approximately 100,000 clones detected, over 80% appear once; the ten largest clones hold 0.7% to 0.95%. Sequenced here: PBMCs, sampled around atezolizumab (anti-PD-L1) treatment. These receptors came from a woman of 80 years or more with urothelial cancer.

J is TRBJ1-2 and V is TRBV18, with TRBD1 matching over 7 bases. The CDR3 has 14 amino acids. Germline V CDR1 and CDR2: KGHSH, LQKENI. V shed 1 base, J shed 5 bases, and the junction held 4 bases outside the gene matches. CDR3: CASSPQGARYGYTF. The CDR3 bases are TGTGCCAGCTCACCACAGGGGGCGCGATATGGCTACACCTTC.

This clone appeared a few times. J is TRBJ2-2 and V is TRBV10-2; TRBD1 agrees at 9 bases. Germline loops: CDR1 WSHSY, CDR2 SAAADI. The V segment lost 4 bases and the J segment 3 bases; nucleotides outside the gene matches: 9. The CDR3 length is 17 residues. CDR3 coding DNA: TGCGCCAGCAGTGGATCACAGCGGACAGGGGACACCGGGGAGCTGTTTTTT. Its translation is CASSGSQRTGDTGELFF.

V usage is TRBV6-5 and J usage is TRBJ2-3, with no clear D. V shed 8 bases and J shed 6 bases, with 15 bases lying between them. The CDR3 sequence is 13 residues long. The germline gives CDR1 MNHEY, CDR2 SVGAGI. As DNA, the CDR3 is TGTGCCAGCTCCCGAGTTGGCGGCGATACGCAGTATTTT. Translated, it gives CASSRVGGDTQYF.

The V gene is TRBV5-1, the J gene TRBJ2-3, with D tentatively TRBD2 (5 bases). The CDR3 length is 16 residues. V gave up 0 bases and J gave up 2 bases, with 13 bases separating them. CDR1 SGHRS and CDR2 YFSETQ come from the germline V gene. This chain's CDR3 is CASSLGADSLTDTQYF. The CDR3 DNA is TGCGCCAGCAGCTTGGGGGCGGACTCGCTCACAGATACGCAGTATTTT.

The chain joins TRBV25-1 to TRBJ1-2; 7 nucleotides align to TRBD1. CDR3 length equals 13 residues. CDR1 is MGHDK and CDR2 is SYGVNS in the germline V gene. With V trimmed by 4 bases and J by 8 bases, 7 bases remained unmatched. CDR3 sequence reads: CASSGQGKLGYTF. In DNA form, the CDR3 reads TGTGCCAGCAGTGGACAGGGAAAGTTGGGCTACACCTTC.

The chain uses TRBV2 and TRBJ1-1, with D tentatively TRBD1 (5 bases). Trimming stripped 5 bases from V and 1 base from J, with 14 bases between. The CDR3 totals 15 residues. CDR1 is SNHLY, CDR2 FYNNEI, per germline. The DNA for the CDR3 is TGTGCCAGCAGTCCCCGGACAAGTAAGAACACTGAAGCTTTCTTT. Translated, it gives CASSPRTSKNTEAFF.

The V and J genes are TRBV7-2 and TRBJ2-7, with TRBD2 matching over 15 bases. Losses at the gene ends were 11 bases for V and 7 bases for J; bases not matched to a gene: 6. The length of the CDR3 is 13 residues. Per germline, CDR1 SGHTA and CDR2 FQGNSA. Written as DNA, the CDR3 is TGTGCCGGAGGACTAGCGGGAGGGGGAGAGCAGTACTTC. Protein sequence: CAGGLAGGGEQYF. Drawing the rest from reference TRBV7-2 and TRBJ2-7, the complete variable domain is GAGVSQSPSNKVTEKGKDVELRCDPISGHTALYWYRQSLGQGLEFLIYFQGNSAPDKSGLPSDRFSAERTGGSVSTLTIQRTQQEDSAVYLCAGGLAGGGEQYFGPGTRLTVT.

This chain joins TRBV7-9 and TRBJ2-5, with a possible D match to TRBD2 (6 bases). The V end lost 8 bases, the J end lost 2 bases, and 12 bases lay between the germline ends. The germline V gene encodes CDR1 SEHNR and CDR2 FQNEAQ (reference sequence). CDR3 length: 13 amino acids. CDR3 in amino acids: CASHASEQETQYF. The DNA of the CDR3 is TGTGCCAGCCACGCTAGCGAACAAGAGACCCAGTACTTC.

The chain couples TRBV6-4 to TRBJ1-1; perhaps TRBD1 as D (6 bases). The CDR3 is 13 residues long. Trimming removed 5 bases at V and 1 base at J, with 8 bases between. CDR1 MRHNA and CDR2 SNTAGT come from the germline V gene. The CDR3: CASSSTGNTEAFF. The CDR3 coding sequence is TGTGCCAGCAGTTCGACAGGGAACACTGAAGCTTTCTTT.

This clone was detected once. V and J are TRBV9 and TRBJ2-1; 7 bases fit TRBD2. The V and J ends lost 0 bases and 5 bases, in that order; junction bases with no gene match: 2. The germline CDR1 and CDR2 sequences are SGDLS and YYNGEE. The CDR3 loop spans 14 amino acids. CDR3 bases: TGTGCCAGCAGCGTAGGGGGAGGGAACAATGAGCAGTTCTTC. This sequence encodes CASSVGGGNNEQFF.

This CDR3 is CAWRIAGTGTMNTEAFF. The DNA of the CDR3 is TGTGCCTGGAGAATTGCGGGGACAGGGACGATGAACACTGAAGCTTTCTTT. The gene calls are TRBV30 and TRBJ1-1; 9 nucleotides line up with TRBD1. Germline V lookup: CDR1 GTSNPN, CDR2 SVGIG (reference sequence). This CDR3 is 17 amino acids long. Trimming removed 3 bases from V and 0 bases from J; junction bases left unmatched: 11.